This T cell receptor beta chain was sequenced for a study of cytomegalovirus exposure and HLA in healthy donors. The PCR had 60 Vbeta and 13 Jbeta primers. Data came from immunoSEQ multiplex PCR; TCRdb stores just in-frame clones and leaves some out. The sample consists of 150,000 to 200,000 clones, 76% of them appearing once. This clone was observed a few times. Trimming took 3 bases from V and 10 from J, leaving 13 bases between them. The germline V gene encodes CDR1 SGHAT and CDR2 FQDESV (reference sequence). The CDR3 has 14 residues. V usage is TRBV11-1 and J usage is TRBJ1-6, with D possibly being TRBD1 (5 bases). This sequence originates from a man younger than 30 in good health and CMV-seronegative. The specimen was PBMCs. The CDR3 DNA is TGTGCCAGCAGCTTGGACACTCGGAGATCACCCCTCCACTTT. Its translation: CASSLDTRRSPLHF. Looking up the rest from reference TRBV11-1 and TRBJ1-6 gives the full variable domain: EAEVAQSPRYKITEKSQAVAFWCDPISGHATLYWYRQILGQGPELLVQFQDESVVDDSQLPKDRFSAERLKGVDSTLKIQPAELGDSAMYLCASSLDTRRSPLHFGNGTRLTVT.